This record looks at one T cell receptor (beta chain) sequence and its context. The data derive from a study of blood T cell repertoires in COVID-19. As for the study in general: The United States, Italy and Spain supplied acute and convalescent COVID-19 samples. PBMCs, B-cell-depleted T cells, or T cells provided the cDNA or gDNA that made up the material.

In the original workflow: Estimation of nucleated cell counts was performed using reference gene primer amplification. The repertoire was sequenced with immunoSEQ multiplex PCR; TCRdb's copy has only in-frame clones and lacks some. From that table come the V and J calls and clone size; the DNA was used to work out D and trimming. The sample lists about 270,000 clones, about four fifths occurring once. The sequencing sample was made of peripheral blood. The TCR was taken from a woman aged 45-59 years who had recovered from COVID-19.

The CDR3 protein is CAISESGQGEDEQFF. The CDR3 DNA sequence: TGTGCCATCAGTGAGTCGGGACAGGGGGAAGATGAGCAGTTCTTC. The rearrangement joins TRBV10-3 to TRBJ2-1; 11 bases fit TRBD1. Germline V gene sequence: CDR1 ENHRY, CDR2 SYGVKD. Trimming removed 0 bases from V and 8 bases from J; junction bases left unmatched: 3. This CDR3 is built from 15 residues.